A single count supports the clone carrying this T cell receptor beta chain. Its antigen is not identified. The sample comes from a study of blood T cells in healthy people across ages. Overall study results and limits: The study lacked donor CMV status, which possibly confounded expanded clonotype changes. As age increased, TCR beta diversity per million T cells fell in a roughly linear fashion.

Primers used in a second PCR of roughly 6 to 12 cycles were a sample-barcoded 5' primer and a J-beta primer mix. Each of the samples gave a minimum of 2.5 million paired-end reads that contained CDR3. Each CDR3 protein is one row after TCRdb ran MiXCR on the 5' RACE reads. Counted here are just over 1 million distinct CDR3 sequences, 40% to 50% occurring once; the ten biggest clones make up 18%. Germline V lookup: CDR1 SGHDT, CDR2 YYEEEE. The CDR3 sequence is 15 residues long. Trimming shortened V by 3 bases and J by 6 bases, and 13 bases separated the two germline ends. The V gene is TRBV5-6, the J gene TRBJ1-6; a weak D match, TRBD1 (5 bases). The TCR originated in a woman aged 55-70 years in good health. Sequencing was done on a sample of blood. CDR3 sequence reads: CASSWDAKLNSPLHF. As DNA, the CDR3 is TGTGCCAGCAGCTGGGACGCGAAGCTTAATTCACCCCTCCACTTT. The full variable domain, with the rest looked up from reference TRBV5-6 and TRBJ1-6, is DAGVTQSPTHLIKTRGQQVTLRCSPKSGHDTVSWYQQALGQGPQFIFQYYEEEERQRGNFPDRFSGHQFPNYSSELNVNALLLGDSALYLCASSWDAKLNSPLHFGNGTRLTVT.